This T cell receptor beta chain was found in a study of T cells after yellow fever vaccination. Study context: The fractions with low cell numbers were processed using SMART-Seq v4 Ultra Low Input. Study conclusions and caveats: Post-booster reappearance was seen for most primary-vaccination clones (around 96% CD4, about 88% CD8).

Germline V gene lookup returns CDR1 SGHRS and CDR2 YFSETQ. Trimming shortened V by 2 bases and J by 3 bases, and 12 bases separated the two germline ends. The CDR3 is made up of 15 amino acids. This clonotype was counted many times. Its antigen is unknown. Via MiXCR, TCRdb re-called the 5' RACE reads, giving one row per CDR3 protein. Among 600,000 to 750,000 distinct CDR3 sequences listed, roughly 12% were seen once. Source: PBMCs, taken on the day of the yellow fever booster vaccination. This sequence joins TRBV5-1 and TRBJ2-4; D may be TRBD1 (5 bases). The receptor was derived from a man between 25 and 39 years old who received the YFV17D yellow fever vaccine. CDR3: CASSFDGDSKNIQYF. CDR3 DNA: TGCGCCAGCAGCTTCGACGGAGACAGCAAAAACATTCAGTACTTC.